This TCR beta chain emerged from a study of T cells expressing NK-cell markers. TCRdb re-called the 5' RACE reads; one entry per CDR3 protein, DNA not given. This repertoire includes roughly 450,000 distinct CDR3 sequences. CDR1 is MGHDK and CDR2 is SYGVNS in the germline V gene. This CDR3 is 14 amino acids long. Sequences were obtained from blood T cells: a sorted CD56 or NKG2C T cell subset, CD4+ or CD8+ T cells, or bulk PBMC T cells (not recorded which). The genes are TRBV25-1 and TRBJ2-1; without DNA, the TCRdb call of TRBD1 cannot be checked. This sequence was found in a woman aged 45-65 years in good health. The CDR3 loop reads CASSEWGTDNEQFF.